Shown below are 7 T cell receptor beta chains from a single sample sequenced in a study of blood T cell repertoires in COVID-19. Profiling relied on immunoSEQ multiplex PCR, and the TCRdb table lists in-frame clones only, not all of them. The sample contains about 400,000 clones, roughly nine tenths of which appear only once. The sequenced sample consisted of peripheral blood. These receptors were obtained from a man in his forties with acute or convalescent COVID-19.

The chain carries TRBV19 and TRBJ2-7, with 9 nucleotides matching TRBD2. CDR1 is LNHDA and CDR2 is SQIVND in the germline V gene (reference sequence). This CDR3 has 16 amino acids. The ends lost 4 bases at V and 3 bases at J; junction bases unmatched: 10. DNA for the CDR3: TGTGCCAGTAGTAACTACCAGCGGGGGGCCATCTACGAGCAGTACTTC. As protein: CASSNYQRGAIYEQYF.

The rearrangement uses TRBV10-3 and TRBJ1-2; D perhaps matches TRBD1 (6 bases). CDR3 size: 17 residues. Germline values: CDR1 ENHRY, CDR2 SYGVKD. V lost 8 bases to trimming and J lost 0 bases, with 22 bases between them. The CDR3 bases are TGTGCCATCCAGACAATACAGGGAATTCCCACTAACTATGGCTACACCTTC. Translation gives CAIQTIQGIPTNYGYTF.

CDR3 region: CASSTSMNTEAFF. CDR3 bases: TGTGCCAGCAGCACCAGTATGAACACTGAAGCTTTCTTT. The chain carries TRBV7-3 and TRBJ1-1; D is unclear. This CDR3 spans 13 amino acids. The germline gives CDR1 SGHTA, CDR2 FQGTGA. The V and J ends lost 5 bases and 0 bases respectively, with 7 bases between them.

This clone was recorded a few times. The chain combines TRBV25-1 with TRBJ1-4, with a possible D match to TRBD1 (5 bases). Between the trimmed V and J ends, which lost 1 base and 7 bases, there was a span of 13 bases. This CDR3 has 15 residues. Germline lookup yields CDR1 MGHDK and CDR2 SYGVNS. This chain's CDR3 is CASSEFMGQGEKLFF. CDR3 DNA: TGTGCCAGCAGTGAATTCATGGGGCAAGGTGAAAAACTGTTTTTT.

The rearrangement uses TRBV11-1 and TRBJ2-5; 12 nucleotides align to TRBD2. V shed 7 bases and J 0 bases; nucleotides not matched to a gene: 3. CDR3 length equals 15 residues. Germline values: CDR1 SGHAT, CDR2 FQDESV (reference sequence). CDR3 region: CASTWTSGDQETQYF. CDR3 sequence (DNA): TGTGCCAGCACCTGGACTAGCGGGGACCAAGAGACCCAGTACTTC.

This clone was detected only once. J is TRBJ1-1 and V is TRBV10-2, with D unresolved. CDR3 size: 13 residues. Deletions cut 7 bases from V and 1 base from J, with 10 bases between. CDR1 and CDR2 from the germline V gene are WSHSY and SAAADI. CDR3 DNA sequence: TGCGCCAGCACTGGCAGGCCGAACACTGAAGCTTTCTTT. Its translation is CASTGRPNTEAFF.

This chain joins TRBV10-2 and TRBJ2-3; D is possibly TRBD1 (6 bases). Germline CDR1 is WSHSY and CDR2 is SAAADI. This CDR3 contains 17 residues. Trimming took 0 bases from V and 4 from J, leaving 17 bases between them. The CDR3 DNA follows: TGCGCCAGCAGTGAGTCGCTGGGGGCGGGTGGCGCAGATACGCAGTATTTT. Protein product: CASSESLGAGGADTQYF.